Sequencing of this TCR beta chain was carried out in a study of blood T cell repertoires in COVID-19. The CDR3 runs to 13 residues. Germline V gene sequence: CDR1 SGHDN, CDR2 FVKESK. Trimming left V 4 bases short and J 5 bases short, with 11 bases between. Clones were read by immunoSEQ multiplex PCR, and TCRdb kept only the in-frame ones, dropping some. The profile covers about 250,000 clones, with roughly 85% appearing a single time and about 9.3% taken by the ten largest. The clonotype comes from a woman between 50 and 59 years old with acute COVID-19. The chain couples TRBV14 to TRBJ2-5; tentative D call: TRBD1 (6 bases). Material: PBMCs or T cells enriched from blood (not recorded which). The CDR3 reads CASSRNRVETQYF. CDR3 coding DNA: TGTGCCAGCAGCCGAAACAGGGTTGAGACCCAGTACTTC.